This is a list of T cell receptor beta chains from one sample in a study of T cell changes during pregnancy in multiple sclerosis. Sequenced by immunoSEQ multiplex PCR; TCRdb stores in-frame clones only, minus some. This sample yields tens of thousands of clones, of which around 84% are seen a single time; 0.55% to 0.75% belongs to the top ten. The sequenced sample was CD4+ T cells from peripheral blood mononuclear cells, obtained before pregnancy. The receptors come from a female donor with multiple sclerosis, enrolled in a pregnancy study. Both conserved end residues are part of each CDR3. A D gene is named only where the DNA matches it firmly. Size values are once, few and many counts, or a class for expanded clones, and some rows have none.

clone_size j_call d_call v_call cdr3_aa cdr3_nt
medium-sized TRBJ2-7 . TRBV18 CASSPGESYEQYF TGTGCCAGCTCACCCGGGGAATCCTACGAGCAGTACTTC
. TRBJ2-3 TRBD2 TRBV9 CASSVGVAGATDTQYF TGTGCCAGCAGCGTAGGAGTAGCGGGGGCCACAGATACGCAGTATTTT
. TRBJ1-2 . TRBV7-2 CASSLPRSGTRYGYTF TGTGCCAGCAGCCTCCCACGGTCCGGGACACGCTATGGCTACACCTTC
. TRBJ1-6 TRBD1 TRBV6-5 CASRMTGLNSPLHF TGTGCCAGCAGAATGACAGGGCTGAATTCACCCCTCCACTTT
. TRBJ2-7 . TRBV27 CASRPSSTAGTTYEQYF TGTGCCAGCAGACCGTCTAGCACCGCAGGGACAACCTACGAGCAGTACTTC
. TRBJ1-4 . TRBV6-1 CASSDGSTNEKLFF TGTGCCAGCAGTGACGGGTCAACTAATGAAAAACTGTTTTTT
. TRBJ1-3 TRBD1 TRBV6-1 CASKLQGGNTIYF TGTGCCAGCAAGCTACAGGGGGGAAACACCATATATTTT
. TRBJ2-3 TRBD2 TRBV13 CASSQDSGGATDTQYF TGTGCCAGCAGCCAAGATAGCGGGGGGGCCACAGATACGCAGTATTTT
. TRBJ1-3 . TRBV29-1 CSASRVSGNTIYF TGCAGTGCCTCACGGGTGTCTGGAAACACCATATATTTT
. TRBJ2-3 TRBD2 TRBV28 CASTQATSGTDTQYF TGTGCCAGCACCCAGGCTACTAGCGGCACAGATACGCAGTATTTT
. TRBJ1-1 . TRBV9 CASSRGGGSSTEAFF TGTGCCAGCAGCAGAGGGGGGGGCTCTAGCACTGAAGCTTTCTTT
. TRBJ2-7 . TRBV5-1 CASKVQQGVHEQYF TGCGCCAGCAAGGTTCAACAGGGTGTCCACGAGCAGTACTTC
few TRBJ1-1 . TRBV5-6 CASSHTPSMNTEAFF TGTGCCAGCAGCCACACCCCCAGTATGAACACTGAAGCTTTCTTT
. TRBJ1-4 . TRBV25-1 CASSESPHSATNEKLFF TGTGCCAGCAGTGAATCACCCCACAGTGCAACTAATGAAAAACTGTTTTTT
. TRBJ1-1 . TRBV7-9 CASSPRQFTEAFF TGTGCCAGCAGCCCGAGACAGTTTACTGAAGCTTTCTTT
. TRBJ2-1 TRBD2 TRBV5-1 CASSSGTSGGEQFF TGCGCCAGCAGCTCCGGGACTAGCGGGGGTGAGCAGTTCTTC
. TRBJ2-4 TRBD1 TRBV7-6 CASSLGAKTGATKNIQYF TGTGCCAGCAGCTTAGGGGCTAAGACAGGGGCGACCAAAAACATTCAGTACTTC
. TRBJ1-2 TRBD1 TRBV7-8 CASSLALRFRGQEGYTF TGTGCCAGCAGCTTAGCGCTAAGATTCAGGGGGCAGGAAGGCTACACCTTC
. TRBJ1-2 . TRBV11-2 CASSAQGKGGYTF TGTGCCAGCAGCGCCCAGGGAAAGGGCGGCTACACCTTC
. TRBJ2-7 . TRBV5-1 CASSFRDDYEQYF TGCGCCAGCAGCTTTCGGGATGACTACGAGCAGTACTTC
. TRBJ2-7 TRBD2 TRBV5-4 CASSFEGRSGANF TGTGCCAGCAGCTTCGAAGGTCGGAGCGGGGCAAACTTC
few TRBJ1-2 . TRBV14 CASSPDKNYGYTF TGTGCCAGCAGCCCGGACAAGAACTATGGCTACACCTTC
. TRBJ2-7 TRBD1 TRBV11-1 CASSWGQSSYEQYF TGTGCCAGCAGCTGGGGACAGAGCTCCTACGAGCAGTACTTC
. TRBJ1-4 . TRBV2 CASNIQGQRYEKLFF TGTGCCAGCAATATCCAGGGCCAGAGGTATGAAAAACTGTTTTTT
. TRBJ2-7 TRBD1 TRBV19 CASSGTGGYEQYF TGTGCCAGTAGTGGGACAGGGGGCTACGAGCAGTACTTC
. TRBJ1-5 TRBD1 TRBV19 CASTPSDRGSDSNQPQHF TGTGCCAGTACCCCCAGCGACAGGGGGTCGGATAGCAATCAGCCCCAGCATTTT
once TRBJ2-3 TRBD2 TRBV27 CASSTDTGLAGVGDTQYF TGTGCCAGCAGTACCGACACGGGACTAGCGGGAGTGGGAGATACGCAGTATTTT
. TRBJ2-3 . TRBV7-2 CASSLARGSTDTQYF TGTGCCAGCAGCTTAGCCCGGGGGAGCACAGATACGCAGTATTTT
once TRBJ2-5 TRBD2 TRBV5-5 CASSYTSGRYETQYF TGTGCCAGCAGTTACACTAGCGGGAGATATGAGACCCAGTACTTC